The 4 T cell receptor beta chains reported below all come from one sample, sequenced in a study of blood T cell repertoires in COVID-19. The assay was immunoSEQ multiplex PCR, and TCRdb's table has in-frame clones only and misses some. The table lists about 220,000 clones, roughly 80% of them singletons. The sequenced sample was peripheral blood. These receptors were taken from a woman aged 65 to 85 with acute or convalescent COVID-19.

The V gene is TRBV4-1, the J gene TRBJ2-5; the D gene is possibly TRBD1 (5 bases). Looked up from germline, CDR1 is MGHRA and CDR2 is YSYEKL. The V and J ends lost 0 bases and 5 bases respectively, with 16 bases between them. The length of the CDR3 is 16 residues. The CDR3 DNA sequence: TGCGCCAGCAGCCAAGATGACAGCCCGCTGCGGGAGACCCAGTACTTC. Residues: CASSQDDSPLRETQYF.

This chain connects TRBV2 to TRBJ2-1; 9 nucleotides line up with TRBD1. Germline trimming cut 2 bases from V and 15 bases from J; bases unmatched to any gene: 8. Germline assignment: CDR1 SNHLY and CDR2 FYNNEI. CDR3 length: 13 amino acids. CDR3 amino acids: CASSERGQGRLFF. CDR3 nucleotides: TGTGCCAGCAGTGAACGAGGACAGGGGAGACTGTTCTTC.

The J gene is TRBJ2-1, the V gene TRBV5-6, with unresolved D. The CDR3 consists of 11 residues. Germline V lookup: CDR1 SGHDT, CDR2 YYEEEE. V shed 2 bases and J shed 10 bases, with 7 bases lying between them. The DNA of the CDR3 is TGTGCCAGCAGCTTCTACTTCGAGCAGTTCTTC. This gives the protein CASSFYFEQFF.

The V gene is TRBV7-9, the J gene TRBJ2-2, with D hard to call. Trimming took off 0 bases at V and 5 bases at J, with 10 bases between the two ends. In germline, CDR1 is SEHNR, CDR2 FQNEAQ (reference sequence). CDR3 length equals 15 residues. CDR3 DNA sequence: TGTGCCAGCAGCTTAGCGTCAGGAATTACCGGGGAGCTGTTTTTT. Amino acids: CASSLASGITGELFF.